A selection of T cell receptor beta chains follows, all from one sample in a study of blood T cell repertoires in COVID-19. Profiling relied on immunoSEQ multiplex PCR, and the TCRdb table lists in-frame clones only, not all of them. This table holds around 280,000 clones, around nine tenths found once. The sequenced sample consisted of peripheral blood. These receptors were collected from a man aged 70-80 years with acute or convalescent COVID-19. CDR3s include the opening cysteine and the closing phenylalanine or tryptophan. The D gene is left open where the match is weak. Clone size is stated in some rows and not others, as once, few, many or a class when expanded.

V	J	size	D	CDR3	DNA
TRBV6-6	TRBJ2-3	-	-	CASSYGGTVQDTQYF	TGTGCCAGCAGTTACGGAGGAACTGTTCAGGATACGCAGTATTTT
TRBV10-3	TRBJ1-3	-	-	CAIWAGYGNTIYF	TGTGCCATCTGGGCAGGGTATGGAAACACCATATATTTT
TRBV3-1/TRBV3-2	TRBJ2-3	-	TRBD1	CASSLDRVNQYF	TGTGCCAGCAGCCTAGACAGGGTAAATCAGTATTTT
TRBV7-9	TRBJ1-1	-	-	CASSPGTSRDTEAFF	TGTGCCAGCAGCCCCGGTACGAGCCGAGACACTGAAGCTTTCTTT
TRBV6-6	TRBJ2-1	once	-	CASREGIDEQFF	TGTGCCAGCAGAGAGGGAATCGATGAGCAGTTCTTC
TRBV28	TRBJ1-5	-	-	CASSLAGPNQPQHF	TGTGCCAGCAGTTTAGCAGGGCCAAATCAGCCCCAGCATTTT
TRBV6-2/TRBV6-3	TRBJ1-5	-	-	CASSYLQVKVLGGNQPQHF	TGTGCCAGCAGTTACTTGCAGGTAAAGGTTCTGGGTGGCAATCAGCCCCAGCATTTT
TRBV5-1	TRBJ2-3	once	TRBD2	CASSGGLAGTDTQYF	TGCGCCAGCAGCGGGGGACTAGCGGGAACAGATACGCAGTATTTT
TRBV2	TRBJ2-7	once	TRBD1	CASTAGRAGGFRGSSYEQYF	TGTGCCAGCACCGCGGGAAGGGCAGGGGGCTTCAGAGGGAGCTCCTACGAGCAGTACTTC
TRBV5-1	TRBJ1-4	-	-	CASSLGRESEKLFF	TGCGCCAGCAGCTTAGGCAGGGAAAGTGAAAAACTGTTTTTT
TRBV15	TRBJ2-2	-	-	CATSPRRGRGGELFF	TGTGCCACCAGCCCAAGGAGGGGTAGGGGCGGGGAGCTGTTTTTT
TRBV28	TRBJ1-1	-	TRBD1	CASRRDREAFF	TGTGCCAGCAGACGGGACAGAGAAGCTTTCTTT
TRBV10-3	TRBJ2-7	-	TRBD1	CAISAGQGAREQYF	TGTGCCATCAGTGCAGGACAGGGGGCGCGCGAGCAGTACTTC
TRBV14	TRBJ2-7	few	TRBD1	CASSFGQGFSEQYF	TGTGCCAGCAGCTTTGGACAGGGGTTTTCCGAGCAGTACTTC
TRBV2	TRBJ1-1	once	-	CASSERARWQGTEAFF	TGTGCCAGCAGTGAAAGGGCACGGTGGCAGGGGACTGAAGCTTTCTTT
TRBV28	TRBJ1-5	-	-	CASSITAGNNQPQHF	TGTGCCAGCAGCATTACGGCGGGGAACAATCAGCCCCAGCATTTT
TRBV5-1	TRBJ2-5	-	-	CASRVRGEETQYF	TGCGCCAGCAGGGTCAGGGGCGAAGAGACCCAGTACTTC
TRBV2	TRBJ1-5	-	TRBD1	CASLGQGGQPQHF	TGTGCCAGCTTGGGACAGGGAGGTCAGCCCCAGCATTTT
TRBV7-3	TRBJ1-2	-	-	CASSRAYGRGLDYGYTF	TGTGCCAGCAGCCGTGCCTACGGGAGGGGTCTTGACTATGGCTACACCTTC
TRBV7-2	TRBJ2-2	-	TRBD1	CASSSDRAGGELFF	TGTGCCAGCAGCTCGGACAGGGCTGGCGGGGAGCTGTTTTTT
TRBV2	TRBJ1-3	-	-	CASSGSGNRILGNTIYF	TGTGCCAGCAGTGGATCAGGGAATCGGATCTTAGGAAACACCATATATTTT
TRBV7-9	TRBJ2-5	-	-	CASSPRRGGQETQYF	TGTGCCAGCAGCCCTAGGAGGGGCGGTCAAGAGACCCAGTACTTC
TRBV20-1	TRBJ2-4	-	-	CSASVESGGYIQYF	TGCAGTGCTAGTGTTGAGTCTGGGGGGTACATTCAGTACTTC
TRBV4-2	TRBJ2-7	-	TRBD2	CASSPGLAGVNIYEQYF	TGTGCCAGCAGCCCCGGACTAGCGGGAGTGAATATCTACGAGCAGTACTTC
TRBV4-3	TRBJ1-4	-	-	CASSQSGLGNEKLFF	TGCGCCAGCAGCCAGTCAGGGTTGGGTAATGAAAAACTGTTTTTT
TRBV10-3	TRBJ2-1	-	-	CAISLVSGSDNEQFF	TGTGCCATTTCCCTTGTAAGCGGGTCGGACAATGAGCAGTTCTTC
TRBV7-3	TRBJ2-5	-	TRBD1	CASSRTGEETQYF	TGTGCCAGCAGCCGGACAGGGGAGGAGACCCAGTACTTC
TRBV28	TRBJ2-7	-	-	CASSGAPIYEQYF	TGTGCCAGCAGTGGGGCCCCAATCTACGAGCAGTACTTC
TRBV30	TRBJ2-5	-	-	CAWTPLSAGTQYF	TGTGCCTGGACCCCATTGTCCGCGGGGACCCAGTACTTC
TRBV27	TRBJ2-2	few	-	CASKTDRLQGTGELFF	TGTGCCAGCAAAACCGACAGGCTTCAAGGCACCGGGGAGCTGTTTTTT
TRBV13	TRBJ1-2	once	-	CASSFGGSYGYTF	TGTGCCAGCAGCTTTGGGGGGAGCTATGGCTACACCTTC
TRBV20-1	TRBJ2-5	once	-	CSARSAETQYF	TGCAGTGCTAGAAGCGCAGAGACCCAGTACTTC
TRBV5-1	TRBJ2-7	once	-	CASRGGYEQYF	TGCGCCAGCAGAGGGGGTTACGAGCAGTACTTC
TRBV6-5	TRBJ2-7	-	-	CASSSLGSSEQYF	TGTGCCAGCAGTTCATTGGGCTCGTCCGAGCAGTACTTC
TRBV12-3/TRBV12-4	TRBJ1-1	-	-	CASSFSGDTEAFF	TGTGCCAGCAGTTTTTCGGGGGACACTGAAGCTTTCTTT
TRBV19	TRBJ1-5	-	TRBD1	CASSIEGQGSQPQHF	TGTGCCAGTAGTATAGAAGGACAGGGCAGCCAGCCCCAGCATTTT
TRBV30	TRBJ1-4	-	-	CAWSWGRGSEKLFF	TGTGCCTGGAGTTGGGGCAGAGGCTCTGAAAAACTGTTTTTT
TRBV10-3	TRBJ1-5	-	-	CAIKLTDSNQPQHF	TGTGCCATCAAGCTAACAGATAGCAATCAGCCCCAGCATTTT
TRBV9	TRBJ1-6	-	-	CASSVAGARNSPLHF	TGTGCCAGCAGCGTAGCTGGGGCCCGCAATTCACCCCTCCACTTT
TRBV7-2	TRBJ2-7	-	TRBD1	CASSPGTVTGEQYF	TGTGCCAGCAGCCCCGGGACAGTGACGGGCGAGCAGTACTTC
TRBV18	TRBJ2-1	once	TRBD2	CASSPLAGGSRHEQFF	TGTGCCAGCTCACCACTAGCGGGAGGGAGTAGGCATGAGCAGTTCTTC